This T cell receptor beta chain was sequenced in a study of graft-versus-host responses after intestinal transplantation (dated by TCRdb to about 2021). Study-wide context: The transplants that recipients got were multivisceral, liver-intestinal, or isolated intestinal. Bulk TCR-beta CDR3 sequencing was used to track graft-versus-host and host-versus-graft alloreactive T cell clones in the graft, circulation and bone marrow after intestinal transplantation. Instead of going to the commercial service, samples from a few later patients were sequenced in-house on an Illumina MiSeq and processed with MiXCR. Donor T cell macrochimerism was defined as a peak of at least 4% donor T cells among recipient peripheral blood mononuclear cells. Of the 20 to 30 intestinal transplant recipients enrolled in the cohort, one of whom was a retransplant, 3 patients without pretransplant specimens were excluded. Alloreactive clones were identified by sequencing pre-transplant mixed lymphocyte reaction products and comparing these products with unstimulated pre-transplant donor and recipient T cells. Every recipient was given anti-thymocyte globulin induction, followed by approximately 3 years of maintenance tacrolimus and steroids. Study-wide findings and limitations: GvH clones were detected in recipient bone marrow, and some appeared earlier in ileal mucosa or blood, consistent with an intestinal mucosal origin. The relatively low number and heterogeneity of intestinal transplant patients limited the conclusions. In the allografts of patients with donor T cell macrochimerism, GvH to HvG T cell clonal ratios were high. Peak levels of circulating GvH clones were associated with declines in HvG clones early after transplant.

To note about this clone: The antigen it binds to is not known. No much larger clone is present one base from it, and per-base qualities are unavailable.

Blood samples were collected up to 4 times in the first month after transplant and then at least monthly when available. To prepare the library, the immunoSEQ multiplex PCR assay was applied. High-throughput TCR-beta CDR3 sequencing of genomic DNA from most patients was performed by Adaptive Biotechnologies. In the paper's pipeline: Adaptive's ImmunoSEQ software supplied the TCR sequencing data for around 19 patients, while MiXCR and VDJtools were used to process a few other patients. CDR3 nucleotide sequences shared between donor and recipient were removed because the origin of such sequences could not be assigned. At least 2-fold expansion over unstimulated cells and a minimum CFSE-low frequency of 0.002% (template counts) or 0.001% (read counts) were required for clones to be classified as alloreactive. A clone was considered mappable if detected in the sequenced pre-transplant spleen, lymph node, or MLR CFSE-low populations of the donor or recipient. The cumulative frequency of alloreactive clones was calculated as a percentage of all sequences, weighted by copy number. The source is immuneACCESS, and TCRdb retained only in-frame sequences with V and J called. Part of the clones is not carried over; for the studies checked, unresolved V genes explain less than half of this, and the remainder is unexplained. The V and J calls and the clone size are those of that table, but D and trimming were determined from the DNA. In this sample the table shows 9,500 to 14,000 clones, 80% to 85% of which occur a single time. Roughly a third of the sample goes to the ten largest clones.

The germline V gene (reference sequence) specifies LNHDA as CDR1 and SQIVND as CDR2. The trim is 5 bases for V and 5 bases for J, with a gap of 13 bases between the germline ends. The CDR3 measures 13 amino acids from cysteine to phenylalanine. The read is trimmed to its CDR3 DNA, 39 bases read in frame from base 1. The sample here was PBMCs, taken 494 days after intestinal transplant. The chain employs TRBV19 and TRBJ2-7; the D gene could be TRBD1 or TRBD2, each one agreeing over 5 bases. The source is a human patient who received an intestinal transplant, so some T cells may come from the graft donor. CDR3 loop: CASSPHRDDEQYF. The DNA reads as follows: TGTGCCAGTAGTCCCCATCGGGACGACGAGCAGTACTTC.